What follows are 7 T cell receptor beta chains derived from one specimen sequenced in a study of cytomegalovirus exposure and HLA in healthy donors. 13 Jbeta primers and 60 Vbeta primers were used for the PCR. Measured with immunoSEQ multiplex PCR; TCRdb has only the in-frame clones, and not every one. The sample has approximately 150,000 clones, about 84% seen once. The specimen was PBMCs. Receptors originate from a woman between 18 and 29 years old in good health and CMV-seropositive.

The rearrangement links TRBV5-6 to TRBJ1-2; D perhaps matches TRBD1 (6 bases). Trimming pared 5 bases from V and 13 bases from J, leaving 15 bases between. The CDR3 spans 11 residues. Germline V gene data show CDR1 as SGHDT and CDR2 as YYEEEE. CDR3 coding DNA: TGTGCCAGCAGTTGGGACACGGTCTGCACCTTC. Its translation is CASSWDTVCTF.

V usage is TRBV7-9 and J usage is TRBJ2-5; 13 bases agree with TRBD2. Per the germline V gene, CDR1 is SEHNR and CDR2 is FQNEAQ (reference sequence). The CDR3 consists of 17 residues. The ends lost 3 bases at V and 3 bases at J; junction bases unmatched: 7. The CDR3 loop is CASSLGLAGTREETQYF. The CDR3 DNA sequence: TGTGCCAGCAGCTTGGGACTAGCGGGGACCCGAGAAGAGACCCAGTACTTC. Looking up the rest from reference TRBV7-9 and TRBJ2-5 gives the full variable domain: DTGVSQNPRHKITKRGQNVTFRCDPISEHNRLYWYRQTLGQGPEFLTYFQNEAQLEKSRLLSDRFSAERPKGSFSTLEIQRTEQGDSAMYLCASSLGLAGTREETQYFGPGTRLLVL.

CDR3 protein: CASSLQEGGYTF. The CDR3 region has the DNA TGTGCCAGCAGTTTGCAAGAGGGAGGCTACACCTTC. The chain employs TRBV28 and TRBJ1-2; D unclear. The V end lost 3 bases, the J end lost 8 bases, and 10 bases lay between the germline ends. Germline values: CDR1 MDHEN, CDR2 SYDVKM. The CDR3 runs to 12 residues.

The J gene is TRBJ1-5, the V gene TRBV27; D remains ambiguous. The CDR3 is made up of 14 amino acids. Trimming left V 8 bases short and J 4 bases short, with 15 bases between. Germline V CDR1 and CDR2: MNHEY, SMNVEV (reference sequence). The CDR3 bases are TGTGCCAGCGTCCCAGCGGGCGCGAATCAGCCCCAGCATTTT. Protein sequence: CASVPAGANQPQHF.

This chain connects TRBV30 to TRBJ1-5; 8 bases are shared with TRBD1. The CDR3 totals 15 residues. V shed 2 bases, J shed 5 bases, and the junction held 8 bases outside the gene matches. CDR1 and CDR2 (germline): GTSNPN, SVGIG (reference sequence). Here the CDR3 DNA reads TGTGCCTGGAGTTATTCCGGGACAGGATATCAGCCCCAGCATTTT. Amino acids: CAWSYSGTGYQPQHF.

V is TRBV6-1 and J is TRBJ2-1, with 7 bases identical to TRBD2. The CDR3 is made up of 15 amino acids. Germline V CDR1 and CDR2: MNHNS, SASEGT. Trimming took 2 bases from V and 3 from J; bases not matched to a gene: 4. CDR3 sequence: CASSESLAVYNEQFF. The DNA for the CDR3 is TGTGCCAGCAGTGAAAGTCTAGCGGTCTACAATGAGCAGTTCTTC.

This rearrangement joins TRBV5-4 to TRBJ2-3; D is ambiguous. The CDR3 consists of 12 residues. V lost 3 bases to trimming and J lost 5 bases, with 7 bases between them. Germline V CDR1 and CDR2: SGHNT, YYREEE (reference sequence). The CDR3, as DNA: TGTGCCAGCAGCTCACATGAAGATACGCAGTATTTT. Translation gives CASSSHEDTQYF.